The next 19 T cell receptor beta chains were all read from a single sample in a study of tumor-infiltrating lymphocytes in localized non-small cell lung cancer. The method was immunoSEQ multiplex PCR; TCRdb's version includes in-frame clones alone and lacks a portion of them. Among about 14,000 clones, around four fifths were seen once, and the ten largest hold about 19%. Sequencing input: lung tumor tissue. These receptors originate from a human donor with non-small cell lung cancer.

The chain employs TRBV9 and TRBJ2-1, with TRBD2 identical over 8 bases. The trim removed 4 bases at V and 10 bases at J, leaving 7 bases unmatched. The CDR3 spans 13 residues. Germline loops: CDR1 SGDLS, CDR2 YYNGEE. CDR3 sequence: CASSSVLAGEQFF. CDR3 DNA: TGTGCCAGCAGCTCAGTCCTAGCGGGCGAGCAGTTCTTC.

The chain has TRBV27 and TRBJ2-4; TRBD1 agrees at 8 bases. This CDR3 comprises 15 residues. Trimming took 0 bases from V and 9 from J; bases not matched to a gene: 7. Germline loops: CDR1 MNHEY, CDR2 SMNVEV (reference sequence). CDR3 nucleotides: TGTGCCAGCAGTTTATCGTGGCAGGGGGCGGCCATTCAGTACTTC. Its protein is CASSLSWQGAAIQYF.

The CDR3 coding sequence is TGTGCCAGCAGTTTAGGAGGGACAGGGAGGGTGGGGACTGAAGCTTTCTTT. The encoded protein is CASSLGGTGRVGTEAFF. The chain recombines TRBV28 with TRBJ1-1, with 9 bases aligning to TRBD1. The junction had 12 bases not matched to a gene; V was cut back by 2 bases and J by 5 bases. The CDR3 runs 17 residues. Germline V gene data show CDR1 as MDHEN and CDR2 as SYDVKM.

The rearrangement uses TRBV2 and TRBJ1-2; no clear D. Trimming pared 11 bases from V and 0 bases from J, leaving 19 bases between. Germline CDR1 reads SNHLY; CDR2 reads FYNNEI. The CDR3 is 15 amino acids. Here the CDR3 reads CASREYFGANYGYTF. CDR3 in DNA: TGTGCCTCAAGGGAATATTTTGGGGCTAACTATGGCTACACCTTC.

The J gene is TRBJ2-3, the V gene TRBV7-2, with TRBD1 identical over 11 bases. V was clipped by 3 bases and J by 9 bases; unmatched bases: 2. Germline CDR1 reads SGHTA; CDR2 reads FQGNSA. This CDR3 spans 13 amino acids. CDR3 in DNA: TGTGCCAGCAGCTTCGGACAGGGGGCGACGCAGTATTTT. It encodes CASSFGQGATQYF.

The CDR3 DNA reads TGTGCCAGCTCCGCAGGGAACGAGCAGTACTTC. Residues: CASSAGNEQYF. This chain links TRBV18 with TRBJ2-7; possible D gene TRBD1, 5 bases. Germline-derived CDR1 and CDR2 are KGHSH and LQKENI. The CDR3 runs 11 residues. Trimming stripped 6 bases from V and 5 bases from J, with 8 bases between.

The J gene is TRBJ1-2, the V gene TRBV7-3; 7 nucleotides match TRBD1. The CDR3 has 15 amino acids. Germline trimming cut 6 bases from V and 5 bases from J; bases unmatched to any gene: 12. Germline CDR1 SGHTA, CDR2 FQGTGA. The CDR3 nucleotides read TGTGCCAGCAGTCACCGGGACAGCTTCTTTTATGGCTACACCTTC. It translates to CASSHRDSFFYGYTF.

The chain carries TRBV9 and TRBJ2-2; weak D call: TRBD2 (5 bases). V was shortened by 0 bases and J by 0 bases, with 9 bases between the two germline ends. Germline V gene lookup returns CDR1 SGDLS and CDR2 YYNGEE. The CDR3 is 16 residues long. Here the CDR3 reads CASSVGGAPNTGELFF. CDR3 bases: TGTGCCAGCAGCGTAGGGGGAGCCCCGAACACCGGGGAGCTGTTTTTT.

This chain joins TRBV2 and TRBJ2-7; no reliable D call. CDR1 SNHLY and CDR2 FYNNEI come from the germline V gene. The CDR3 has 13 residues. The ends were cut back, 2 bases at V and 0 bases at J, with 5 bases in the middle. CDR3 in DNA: TGTGCCAGCAGTGAAATGAGCTCCTACGAGCAGTACTTC. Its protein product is CASSEMSSYEQYF.

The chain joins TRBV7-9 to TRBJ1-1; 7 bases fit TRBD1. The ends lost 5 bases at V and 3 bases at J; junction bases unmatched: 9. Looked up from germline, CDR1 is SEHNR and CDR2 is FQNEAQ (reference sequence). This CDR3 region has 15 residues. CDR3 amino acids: CASSRRQGADTEAFF. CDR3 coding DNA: TGTGCCAGCAGCCGACGACAGGGCGCGGACACTGAAGCTTTCTTT.

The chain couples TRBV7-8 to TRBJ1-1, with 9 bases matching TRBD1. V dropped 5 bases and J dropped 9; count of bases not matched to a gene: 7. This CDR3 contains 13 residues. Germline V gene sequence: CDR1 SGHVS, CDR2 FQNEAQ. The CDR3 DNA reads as TGTGCCAGCAGCGCGCCACAGGGGGCGCAAGCTTTCTTT. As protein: CASSAPQGAQAFF.

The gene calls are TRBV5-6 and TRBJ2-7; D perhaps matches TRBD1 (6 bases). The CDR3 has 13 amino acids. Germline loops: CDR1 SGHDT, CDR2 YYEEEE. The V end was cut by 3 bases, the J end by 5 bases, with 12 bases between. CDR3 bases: TGTGCCAGCAGCTGGGCAGGGGAGCACGAGCAGTACTTC. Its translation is CASSWAGEHEQYF.

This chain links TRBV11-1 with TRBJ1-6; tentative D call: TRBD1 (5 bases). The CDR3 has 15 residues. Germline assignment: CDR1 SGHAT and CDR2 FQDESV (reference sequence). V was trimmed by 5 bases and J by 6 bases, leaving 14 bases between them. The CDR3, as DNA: TGTGCCAGCAGCCGAGGGCGGGGGGGTAATTCACCCCTCCACTTT. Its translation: CASSRGRGGNSPLHF.

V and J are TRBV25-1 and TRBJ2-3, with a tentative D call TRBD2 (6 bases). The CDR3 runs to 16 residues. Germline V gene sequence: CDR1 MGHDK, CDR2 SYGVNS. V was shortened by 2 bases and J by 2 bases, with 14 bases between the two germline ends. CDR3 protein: CASSEGAGWATDTQYF. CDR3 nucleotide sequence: TGTGCCAGCAGTGAAGGTGCGGGGTGGGCCACAGATACGCAGTATTTT.

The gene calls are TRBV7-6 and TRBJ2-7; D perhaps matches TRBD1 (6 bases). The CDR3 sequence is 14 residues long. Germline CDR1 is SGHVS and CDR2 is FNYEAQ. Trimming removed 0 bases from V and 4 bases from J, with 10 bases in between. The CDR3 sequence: CASSLAGRGYEQYF. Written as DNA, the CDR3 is TGTGCCAGCAGCTTAGCTGGCAGGGGATACGAGCAGTACTTC.

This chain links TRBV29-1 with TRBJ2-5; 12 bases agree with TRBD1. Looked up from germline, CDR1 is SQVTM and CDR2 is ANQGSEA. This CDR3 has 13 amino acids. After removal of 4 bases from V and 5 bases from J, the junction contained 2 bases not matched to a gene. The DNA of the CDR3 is TGCAGCGTTGGGGACAGGGGGCTGGAGACCCAGTACTTC. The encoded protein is CSVGDRGLETQYF. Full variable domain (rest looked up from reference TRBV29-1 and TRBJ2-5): SAVISQKPSRDICQRGTSLTIQCQVDSQVTMMFWYRQQPGQSLTLIATANQGSEATYESGFVIDKFPISRPNLTFSTLTVSNMSPEDSSIYLCSVGDRGLETQYFGPGTRLLVL.

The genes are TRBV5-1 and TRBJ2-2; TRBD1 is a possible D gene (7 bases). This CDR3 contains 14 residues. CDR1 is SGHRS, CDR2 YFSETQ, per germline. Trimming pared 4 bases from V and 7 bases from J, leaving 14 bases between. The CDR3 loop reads CASSLHRGGGELFF. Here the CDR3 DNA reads TGCGCCAGCAGCCTACACAGGGGAGGCGGGGAGCTGTTTTTT.

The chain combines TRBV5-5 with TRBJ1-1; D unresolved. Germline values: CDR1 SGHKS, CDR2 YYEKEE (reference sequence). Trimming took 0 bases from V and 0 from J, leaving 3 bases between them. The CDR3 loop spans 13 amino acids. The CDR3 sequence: CASSLDLNTEAFF. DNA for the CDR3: TGTGCCAGCAGCTTGGACTTGAACACTGAAGCTTTCTTT.

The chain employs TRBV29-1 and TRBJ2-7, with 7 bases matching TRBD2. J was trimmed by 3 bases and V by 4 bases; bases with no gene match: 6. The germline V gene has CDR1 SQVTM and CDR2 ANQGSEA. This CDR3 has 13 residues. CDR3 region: CSVGQAGLYEQYF. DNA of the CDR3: TGCAGCGTTGGTCAAGCGGGACTCTACGAGCAGTACTTC.